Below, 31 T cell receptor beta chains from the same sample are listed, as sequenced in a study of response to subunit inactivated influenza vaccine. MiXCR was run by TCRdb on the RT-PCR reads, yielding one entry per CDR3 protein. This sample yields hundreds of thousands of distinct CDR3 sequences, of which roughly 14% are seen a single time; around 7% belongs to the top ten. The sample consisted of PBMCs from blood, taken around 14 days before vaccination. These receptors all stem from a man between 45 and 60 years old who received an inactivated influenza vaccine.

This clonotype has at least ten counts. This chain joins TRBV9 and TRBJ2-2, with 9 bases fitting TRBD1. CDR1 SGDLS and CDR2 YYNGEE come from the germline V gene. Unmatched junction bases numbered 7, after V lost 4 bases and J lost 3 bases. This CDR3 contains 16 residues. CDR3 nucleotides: TGTGCCAGCAGCCCTGGAGGACAGGGGCACACCGGGGAGCTGTTTTTT. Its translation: CASSPGGQGHTGELFF.

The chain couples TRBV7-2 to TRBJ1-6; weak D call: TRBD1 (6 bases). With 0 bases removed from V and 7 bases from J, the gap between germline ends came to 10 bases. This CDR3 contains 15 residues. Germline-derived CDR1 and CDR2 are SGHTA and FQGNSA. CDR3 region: CASSLALRGNSPLHF. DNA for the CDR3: TGTGCCAGCAGCTTAGCGCTGAGGGGGAATTCACCCCTCCACTTT.

The CDR3: CASSITSFYTEAFF. The DNA for the CDR3 is TGTGCCAGTAGCATAACCAGCTTTTACACTGAAGCTTTCTTT. The chain joins TRBV19 to TRBJ1-1; D uncertain. Trimming took 6 bases from V and 3 from J, leaving 14 bases between them. CDR1 and CDR2 (germline): LNHDA, SQIVND (reference sequence). The CDR3 consists of 14 residues. Complete variable domain (other parts from reference TRBV19 and TRBJ1-1): DGGITQSPKYLFRKEGQNVTLSCEQNLNHDAMYWYRQDPGQGLRLIYYSQIVNDFQKGDIAEGYSVSREKKESFPLTVTSAQKNPTAFYLCASSITSFYTEAFFGQGTRLTVV.

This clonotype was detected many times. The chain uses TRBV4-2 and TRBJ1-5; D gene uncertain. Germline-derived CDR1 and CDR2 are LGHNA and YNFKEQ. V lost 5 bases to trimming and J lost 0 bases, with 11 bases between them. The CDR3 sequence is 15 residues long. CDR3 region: CASSSGRNSNQPQHF. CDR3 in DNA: TGTGCCAGCAGCTCCGGACGGAATAGCAATCAGCCCCAGCATTTT.

The CDR3 region has the DNA TGCGCCAGCATGCATGAAGGGGCCTACGAGCAGTACTTC. This codes for CASMHEGAYEQYF. The V gene is TRBV5-1, the J gene TRBJ2-7; the D gene is possibly TRBD1 (5 bases). CDR1 and CDR2 from the germline V gene are SGHRS and YFSETQ. The V end was cut by 6 bases, the J end by 2 bases, with 12 bases between. This CDR3 has 13 amino acids.

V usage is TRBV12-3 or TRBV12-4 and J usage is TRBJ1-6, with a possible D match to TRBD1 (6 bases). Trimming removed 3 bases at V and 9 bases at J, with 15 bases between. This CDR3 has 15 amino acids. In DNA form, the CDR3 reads TGTGCCAGCAGTTTCGGGAGCCAGGGGCGTTCACCCCTCCACTTT. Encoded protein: CASSFGSQGRSPLHF.

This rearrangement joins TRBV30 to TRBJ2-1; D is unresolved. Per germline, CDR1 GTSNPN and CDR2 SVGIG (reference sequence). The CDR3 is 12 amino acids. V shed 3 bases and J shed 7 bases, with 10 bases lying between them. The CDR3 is CAWSPNGNEQFF. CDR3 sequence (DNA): TGTGCCTGGAGCCCCAATGGGAATGAGCAGTTCTTC.

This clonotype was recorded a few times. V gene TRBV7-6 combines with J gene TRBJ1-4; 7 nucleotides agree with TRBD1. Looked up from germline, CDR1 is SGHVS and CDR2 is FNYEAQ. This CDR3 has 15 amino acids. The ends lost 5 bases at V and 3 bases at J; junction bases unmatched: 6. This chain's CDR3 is CASSGQVRSNEKLFF. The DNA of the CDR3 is TGTGCCAGCAGCGGACAGGTCAGGTCTAATGAAAAACTGTTTTTT.

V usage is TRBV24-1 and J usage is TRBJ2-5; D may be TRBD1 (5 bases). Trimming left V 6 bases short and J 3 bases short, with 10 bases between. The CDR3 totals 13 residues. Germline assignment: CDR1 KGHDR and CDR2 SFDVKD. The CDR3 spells CATSKGIEETQYF. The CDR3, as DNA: TGTGCCACCAGTAAGGGGATCGAAGAGACCCAGTACTTC.

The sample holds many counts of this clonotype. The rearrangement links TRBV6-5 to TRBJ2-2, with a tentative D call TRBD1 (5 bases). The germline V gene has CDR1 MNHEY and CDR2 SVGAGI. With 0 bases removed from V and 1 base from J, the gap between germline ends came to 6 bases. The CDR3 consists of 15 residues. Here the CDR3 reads CASSYSDRNTGELFF. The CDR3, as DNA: TGTGCCAGCAGTTACTCCGACAGGAACACCGGGGAGCTGTTTTTT.

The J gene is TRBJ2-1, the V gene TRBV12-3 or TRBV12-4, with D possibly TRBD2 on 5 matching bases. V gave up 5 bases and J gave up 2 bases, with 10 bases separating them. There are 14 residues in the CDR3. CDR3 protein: CASSEGPTYNEQFF. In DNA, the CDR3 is TGTGCCAGCAGTGAGGGCCCTACCTACAATGAGCAGTTCTTC.

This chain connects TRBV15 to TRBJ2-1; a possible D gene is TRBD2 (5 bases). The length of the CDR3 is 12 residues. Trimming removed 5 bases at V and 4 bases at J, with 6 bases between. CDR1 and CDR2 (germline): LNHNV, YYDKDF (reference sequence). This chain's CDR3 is CATSRGYNEQFF. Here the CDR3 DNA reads TGTGCCACCAGCCGGGGTTACAATGAGCAGTTCTTC.

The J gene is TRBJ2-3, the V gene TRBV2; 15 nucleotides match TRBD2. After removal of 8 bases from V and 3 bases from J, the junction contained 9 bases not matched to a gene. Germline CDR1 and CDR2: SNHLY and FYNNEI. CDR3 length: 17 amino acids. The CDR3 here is CASSRTSGRASTDTQYF. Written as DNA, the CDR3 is TGTGCCAGCTCCCGGACTAGCGGGAGGGCCTCTACAGATACGCAGTATTTT.

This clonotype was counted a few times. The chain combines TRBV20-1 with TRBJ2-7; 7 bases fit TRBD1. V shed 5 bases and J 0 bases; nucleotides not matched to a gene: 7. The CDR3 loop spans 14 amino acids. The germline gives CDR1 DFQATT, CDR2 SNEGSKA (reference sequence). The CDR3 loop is CSAQQGINSYEQYF. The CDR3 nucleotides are TGCAGTGCTCAACAGGGGATAAACTCCTACGAGCAGTACTTC.

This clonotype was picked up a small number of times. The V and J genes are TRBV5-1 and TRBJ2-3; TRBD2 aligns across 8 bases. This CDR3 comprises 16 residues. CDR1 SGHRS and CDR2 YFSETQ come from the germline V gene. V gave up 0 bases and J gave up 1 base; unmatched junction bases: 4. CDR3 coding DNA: TGCGCCAGCAGCTTGGGAGCGGGAGTCGGCACAGATACGCAGTATTTT. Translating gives CASSLGAGVGTDTQYF. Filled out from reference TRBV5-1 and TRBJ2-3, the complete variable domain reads KAGVTQTPRYLIKTRGQQVTLSCSPISGHRSVSWYQQTPGQGLQFLFEYFSETQRNKGNFPGRFSGRQFSNSRSEMNVSTLELGDSALYLCASSLGAGVGTDTQYFGPGTRLTVL.

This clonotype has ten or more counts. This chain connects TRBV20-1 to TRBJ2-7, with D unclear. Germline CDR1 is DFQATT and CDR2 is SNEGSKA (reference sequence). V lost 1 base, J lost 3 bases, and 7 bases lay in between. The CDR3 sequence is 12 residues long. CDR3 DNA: TGCAGTGCTAGAGGGACGGACTACGAGCAGTACTTC. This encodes CSARGTDYEQYF.

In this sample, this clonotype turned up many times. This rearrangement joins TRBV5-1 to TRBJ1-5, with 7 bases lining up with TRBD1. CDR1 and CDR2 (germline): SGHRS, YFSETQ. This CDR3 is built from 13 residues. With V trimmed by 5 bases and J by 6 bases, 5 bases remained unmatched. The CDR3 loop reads CASRTGDSQPQHF. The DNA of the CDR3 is TGCGCCAGCAGAACAGGGGATAGTCAGCCCCAGCATTTT.

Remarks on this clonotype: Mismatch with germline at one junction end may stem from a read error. In DNA form, the CDR3 reads TGTGCCAGCTCATCACCGACACTCCAATACGAGCAGTACTTC. Its protein product is CASSSPTLQYEQYF. The gene calls are TRBV18 and TRBJ2-7; D is unclear. The CDR3 runs to 14 residues. Germline CDR1 KGHSH, CDR2 LQKENI.

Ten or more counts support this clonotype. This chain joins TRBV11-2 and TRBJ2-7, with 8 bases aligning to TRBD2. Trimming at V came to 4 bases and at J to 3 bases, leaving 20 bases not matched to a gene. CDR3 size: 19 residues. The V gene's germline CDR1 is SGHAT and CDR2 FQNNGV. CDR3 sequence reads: CASSSHRGTAGTSLYEQYF. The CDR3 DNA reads TGTGCCAGCAGCTCGCACCGTGGGACGGCCGGGACTAGTCTCTACGAGCAGTACTTC.

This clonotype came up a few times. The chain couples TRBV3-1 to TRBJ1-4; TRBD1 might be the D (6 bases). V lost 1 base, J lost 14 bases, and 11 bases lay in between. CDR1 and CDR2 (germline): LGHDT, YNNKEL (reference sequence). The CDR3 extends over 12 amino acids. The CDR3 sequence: CASSQGGTSLFF. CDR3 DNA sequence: TGTGCCAGCAGCCAAGGCGGGACAAGTCTGTTTTTT.

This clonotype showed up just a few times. CDR3: CASSVGRENQPQHF. The CDR3, as DNA: TGTGCCAGCAGCGTAGGCAGGGAAAATCAGCCCCAGCATTTT. This rearrangement joins TRBV9 to TRBJ1-5; perhaps TRBD1 as D (5 bases). Germline CDR1 and CDR2: SGDLS and YYNGEE. Trimming stripped 0 bases from V and 4 bases from J, with 8 bases between. The CDR3 runs to 14 residues.

CDR3 sequence (DNA): TGTGCCAGCAGCTTAGCGGGAATTCCTGAAGCTTTCTTT. Its protein is CASSLAGIPEAFF. The chain joins TRBV7-9 to TRBJ1-1; no clear D gene. This CDR3 is built from 13 residues. V lost 0 bases and J lost 6, with 8 bases in between. From germline, CDR1 is SEHNR and CDR2 FQNEAQ (reference sequence).

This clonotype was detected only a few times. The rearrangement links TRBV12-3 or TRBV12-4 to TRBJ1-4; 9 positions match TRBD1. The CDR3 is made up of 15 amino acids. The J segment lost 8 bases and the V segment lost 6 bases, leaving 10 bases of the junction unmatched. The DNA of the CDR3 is TGTGCCAGCAGGGGACAGGGAGCGCGTACCGAAAAACTGTTTTTT. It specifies CASRGQGARTEKLFF.

CDR3 amino acids: CSGRGPGSNTEAFF. The DNA of the CDR3 is TGCAGCGGCCGCGGCCCGGGATCTAACACTGAAGCTTTCTTT. The genes are TRBV29-1 and TRBJ1-1; D gene unclear. Germline-derived CDR1 and CDR2 are SQVTM and ANQGSEA. The CDR3 spans 14 residues. Trimming took off 7 bases at V and 2 bases at J, with 17 bases between the two ends.

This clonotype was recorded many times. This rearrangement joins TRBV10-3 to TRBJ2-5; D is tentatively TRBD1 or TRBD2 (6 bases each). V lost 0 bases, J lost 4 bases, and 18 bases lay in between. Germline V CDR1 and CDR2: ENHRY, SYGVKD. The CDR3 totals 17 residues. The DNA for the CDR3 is TGTGCCATCAGTGAGTCCCCTCGGCCGGGGGCTCGAGAGACCCAGTACTTC. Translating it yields CAISESPRPGARETQYF.

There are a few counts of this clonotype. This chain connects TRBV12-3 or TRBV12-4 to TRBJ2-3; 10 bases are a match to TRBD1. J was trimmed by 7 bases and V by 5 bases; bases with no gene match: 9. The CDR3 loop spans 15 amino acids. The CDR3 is CASSRDRGGRNTQYF. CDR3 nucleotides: TGTGCCAGCAGTCGGGACAGGGGTGGACGAAATACGCAGTATTTT.

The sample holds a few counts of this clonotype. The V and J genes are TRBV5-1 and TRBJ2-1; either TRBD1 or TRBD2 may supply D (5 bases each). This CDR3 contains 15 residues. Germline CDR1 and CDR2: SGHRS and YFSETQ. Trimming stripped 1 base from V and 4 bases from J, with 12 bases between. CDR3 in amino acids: CASSLQGGYYNEQFF. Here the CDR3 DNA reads TGCGCCAGCAGCTTGCAGGGCGGGTATTACAATGAGCAGTTCTTC.

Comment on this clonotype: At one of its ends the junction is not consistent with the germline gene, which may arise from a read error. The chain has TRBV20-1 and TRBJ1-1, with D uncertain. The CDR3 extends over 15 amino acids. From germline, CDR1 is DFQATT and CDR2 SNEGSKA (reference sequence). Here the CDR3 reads CSASDLGRLNTEAFF. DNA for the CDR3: TGCAGTGCTAGTGATCTTGGTAGGTTGAACACTGAAGCTTTTTTT.

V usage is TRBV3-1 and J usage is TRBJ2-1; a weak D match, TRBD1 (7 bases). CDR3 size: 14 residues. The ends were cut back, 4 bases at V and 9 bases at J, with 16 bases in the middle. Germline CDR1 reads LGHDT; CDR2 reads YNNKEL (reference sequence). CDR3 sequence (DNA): TGTGCCAGCAGCCCCTTCAGGGGGGCTATTGAGCAGTTCTTC. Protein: CASSPFRGAIEQFF.

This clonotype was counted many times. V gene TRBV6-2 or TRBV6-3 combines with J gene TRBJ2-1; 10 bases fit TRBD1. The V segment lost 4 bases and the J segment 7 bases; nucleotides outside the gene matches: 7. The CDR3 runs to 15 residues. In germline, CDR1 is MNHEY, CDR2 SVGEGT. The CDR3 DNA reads TGTGCCAGCAGTTTTCTAGGGACAGGGGCGAATGAGCAGTTCTTC. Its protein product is CASSFLGTGANEQFF.

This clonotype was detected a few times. Here the CDR3 DNA reads TGTGCCAGCAGCGCCGGACTCAGAAACTACGAGCAGTACTTC. It encodes CASSAGLRNYEQYF. The chain combines TRBV11-2 with TRBJ2-7; weak D call: TRBD2 (5 bases). V gave up 5 bases and J gave up 3 bases, with 14 bases separating them. This CDR3 is 14 amino acids long. CDR1 SGHAT and CDR2 FQNNGV come from the germline V gene.